These 5 T cell receptor beta chains originate from one sample sequenced in a study of identical twins (dated by TCRdb to the mid-2010s). Library method: 5' RACE. TCRdb records Illumina HiSeq 2000 as the sequencer. TCRdb handled the public reads itself, with Q25 trimming in fastp and clone calling in MiXCR, and kept productive beta chains. Records with the same CDR3 protein are collapsed into one entry carrying the most frequent genes and DNA. The sample profile shows about 240,000 distinct CDR3 sequences; more than 9% of them were found once. Clones ranked in the top ten supply approximately 9.1% of the sample. The source material was memory T cells sorted from blood. The cell subset or site label for this specimen denotes: CD45RO+ enriched T cells. The receptor set was obtained from a man aged 45-65 years in good health.

The sample holds many counts of this clonotype. The rearrangement uses TRBV20-1 and TRBJ2-3; the match to TRBD2 covers 9 bases. This CDR3 is 14 amino acids long. The germline CDR1 and CDR2 sequences are DFQATT and SNEGSKA (reference sequence). J lost 0 bases, V lost 6 bases, and 4 bases had no gene match. In DNA, the CDR3 is TGCAGTGCCAACCTAGCGGGGAGCACAGATACGCAGTATTTT. Protein: CSANLAGSTDTQYF.

This clonotype was seen only a few times. The rearrangement joins TRBV11-3 to TRBJ2-1; possibly TRBD1 for D (7 bases). CDR1 and CDR2 (germline): SGHNT, YENEEA. CDR3 size: 17 residues. V shed 4 bases and J shed 4 bases, with 20 bases lying between them. The CDR3 region has the DNA TGTGCCAGCAGCTCCAGTTACGGGGCAGGGGGGTACAATGAGCAGTTCTTC. Amino acids: CASSSSYGAGGYNEQFF.

The V call is TRBV20-1, the J call TRBJ2-7, with TRBD1 identical over 9 bases. Germline values: CDR1 DFQATT, CDR2 SNEGSKA (reference sequence). This CDR3 comprises 15 residues. V trimming: 3 bases; J trimming: 5 bases; junction bases outside the gene matches: 11. CDR3 nucleotides: TGCAGTGCTAGGGGGTTGTCGACAGGGGGGCACGAGCAGTACTTC. Its translation: CSARGLSTGGHEQYF.

This clonotype has ten or more counts. The chain carries TRBV6-2 or TRBV6-3 and TRBJ2-7; D remains ambiguous. Trimming removed 6 bases from V and 0 bases from J, with 18 bases in between. The CDR3 is made up of 16 amino acids. Germline V gives CDR1 MNHEY, CDR2 SVGEGT. The CDR3 protein is CASSQSRTKASYEQYF. The DNA for the CDR3 is TGTGCCAGCAGCCAGTCCCGGACGAAAGCCTCCTACGAGCAGTACTTC.

The chain links TRBV7-8 to TRBJ2-7; 9 bases map to TRBD1. Germline V gene lookup returns CDR1 SGHVS and CDR2 FQNEAQ. The J segment lost 6 bases and the V segment lost 1 base, leaving 7 bases of the junction unmatched. This CDR3 spans 15 amino acids. The CDR3 protein is CASSLDGTGRGEQYF. CDR3 bases: TGTGCCAGCAGCTTAGATGGGACAGGGAGAGGCGAGCAGTACTTC.